A single sample gave rise to the 16 T cell receptor beta chains below, sequenced in a study of blood T cell repertoires in COVID-19. Sequencing was performed with immunoSEQ multiplex PCR; in TCRdb, only in-frame clones are kept and a portion is missing. The top ten clones hold 4.4% of a sample with over 200,000 clones, roughly 84% of them seen once. The specimen sequenced was peripheral blood. The receptor set was obtained from a man in his fifties or sixties with active or convalescent COVID-19.

V is TRBV30 and J is TRBJ2-7, with 9 bases that match TRBD1. Germline V lookup: CDR1 GTSNPN, CDR2 SVGIG (reference sequence). Trimming at V came to 8 bases and at J to 3 bases, leaving 5 bases not matched to a gene. The CDR3 spans 12 residues. CDR3 residues: CARGTGSYEQYF. Written as DNA, the CDR3 is TGTGCCCGGGGGACAGGGAGCTACGAGCAGTACTTC.

In its sample, this clone was seen a few times. This chain links TRBV5-1 with TRBJ2-2; possible D gene TRBD1, 5 bases. The CDR3 loop spans 16 amino acids. The V and J ends lost 0 bases and 0 bases respectively, with 9 bases between them. Germline lookup yields CDR1 SGHRS and CDR2 YFSETQ. The DNA for the CDR3 is TGCGCCAGCAGCTTGGACAGGAACTCGAACACCGGGGAGCTGTTTTTT. It is translated as CASSLDRNSNTGELFF.

V gene TRBV4-1 combines with J gene TRBJ1-1, with D maybe TRBD1 (5 bases). V dropped 0 bases and J dropped 1 base, with 6 bases sitting between them. The CDR3 has 14 residues. Germline V lookup: CDR1 MGHRA, CDR2 YSYEKL. CDR3 DNA sequence: TGCGCCAGCAGCCAAGAGGGGGGGAACACTGAAGCTTTCTTT. As protein: CASSQEGGNTEAFF.

A note on this clone: At one end, the junction sequence differs from germline, possibly due to a read error. The CDR3: CASTQGDSAFNSPLHF. In DNA, the CDR3 is TGTGCCAGCACCCAAGGGGACTCCGCCTTTAATTCACCCCTCCACTTT. This chain links TRBV3-1 (or the pseudogene TRBV3-2) with TRBJ1-6; tentative D call: TRBD1 (5 bases). CDR3 length: 16 amino acids. Per germline, CDR1 LGHDT and CDR2 YNNKEL (reference sequence).

The rearrangement joins TRBV5-1 to TRBJ2-5; D not resolved. Trimming took 1 base from V and 1 from J, leaving 8 bases between them. CDR1 and CDR2 from the germline V gene are SGHRS and YFSETQ. CDR3 size: 14 residues. The CDR3 reads CASSLSYGQETQYF. DNA of the CDR3: TGCGCCAGCAGCTTGTCCTATGGCCAAGAGACCCAGTACTTC.

CDR3 sequence reads: CASSLSTGYSYTF. The CDR3 nucleotides are TGTGCCAGCAGTTTATCAACAGGGTACAGCTACACCTTC. The rearrangement links TRBV28 to TRBJ1-2, with a possible D match to TRBD1 (6 bases). CDR3 length: 13 residues. The V end was cut by 1 base, the J end by 9 bases, with 12 bases between. The germline gives CDR1 MDHEN, CDR2 SYDVKM.

This clone is a singleton in its sample. The rearrangement uses TRBV2 and TRBJ1-2; 8 bases are shared with TRBD1. The CDR3 is made up of 16 amino acids. The V gene's germline CDR1 is SNHLY and CDR2 FYNNEI. The ends lost 4 bases at V and 0 bases at J; junction bases unmatched: 7. CDR3 in DNA: TGTGCCAGCAGTGTCCGGACAGGGCCCTCTAACTATGGCTACACCTTC. Protein sequence: CASSVRTGPSNYGYTF.

In this sample, this clone turned up a few times. The chain carries TRBV24-1 and TRBJ2-2, with unresolved D. The CDR3 runs 12 residues. V lost 4 bases and J 5 bases, leaving 4 bases between the germline ends. The V gene's germline CDR1 is KGHDR and CDR2 SFDVKD. CDR3 nucleotides: TGTGCCACCAGTGACGGTACCGGGGAGCTGTTTTTT. Amino acids: CATSDGTGELFF.

V gene TRBV5-6 combines with J gene TRBJ1-4; D may be TRBD1 (5 bases). Trimming removed 1 base from V and 1 base from J, with 11 bases in between. Germline V gene sequence: CDR1 SGHDT, CDR2 YYEEEE. The CDR3 has 16 residues. CDR3 DNA sequence: TGTGCCAGCAGCTTGAACACAGGATTAACTAATGAAAAACTGTTTTTT. The encoded protein is CASSLNTGLTNEKLFF.

The chain links TRBV4-1 to TRBJ1-2; the match to TRBD1 covers 7 bases. Germline CDR1 reads MGHRA; CDR2 reads YSYEKL. J gave up 2 bases and V 4 bases, and 7 bases lay outside the gene matches. CDR3 size: 15 residues. In DNA, the CDR3 is TGCGCCAGCAGCCCACACCGGGACAGAAACTATGGCTACACCTTC. As protein: CASSPHRDRNYGYTF.

The chain employs TRBV29-1 and TRBJ2-3, with 8 bases fitting TRBD2. V was pared by 2 bases and J by 5 bases, with 6 bases of the junction left unmatched. Germline V gene data show CDR1 as SQVTM and CDR2 as ANQGSEA. This CDR3 is 14 amino acids long. CDR3 DNA sequence: TGCAGCGTTGAAAGAGGGACTAGGGGAGATACGCAGTATTTT. Amino acid sequence: CSVERGTRGDTQYF.

The chain couples TRBV27 to TRBJ1-1; D unresolved. The V and J ends lost 7 bases and 4 bases respectively, with 13 bases between them. This CDR3 contains 13 residues. Germline values: CDR1 MNHEY, CDR2 SMNVEV (reference sequence). In DNA, the CDR3 is TGTGCCAGCAAGACGGTAGCTTCCACTGAAGCTTTCTTT. It specifies CASKTVASTEAFF.

Of note for this clone: At one end, the junction sequence differs from germline, possibly due to a read error. The V and J genes are TRBV7-2 and TRBJ2-7; a possible D gene is TRBD2 (7 bases). The CDR3 has 16 residues. The V gene's germline CDR1 is SGHTA and CDR2 FQGNSA. DNA of the CDR3: TGTGCCCGCAGCCGGGGTGGGGGGGGCCCCCCCTACGAGCAGTACTTC. Protein product: CARSRGGGGPPYEQYF.

The rearrangement uses TRBV21-1 and TRBJ1-5. TRBV21-1 is a documented pseudogene. The CDR3 covers 14 residues. This CDR3 reads CASSKSWEHQPQHF. The CDR3, as DNA: TGTGCCAGCAGCAAGTCCTGGGAGCATCAGCCCCAGCATTTT.

This CDR3 reads CATSDSGNTQYF. CDR3 in DNA: TGTGCCACCAGTGATTCAGGGAATACGCAGTATTTT. The chain is built from TRBV24-1 and TRBJ2-3, with D perhaps TRBD1 (5 bases). This CDR3 contains 12 residues. Trimming shortened V by 2 bases and J by 7 bases, and 6 bases separated the two germline ends. CDR1 is KGHDR and CDR2 is SFDVKD in the germline V gene.

This rearrangement joins TRBV7-3 to TRBJ1-1, with 10 positions matching TRBD1. The ends lost 1 base at V and 4 bases at J; junction bases unmatched: 6. Germline V gives CDR1 SGHTA, CDR2 FQGTGA. This CDR3 spans 16 amino acids. For the CDR3, the DNA is TGTGCCAGCAGCTTAATGGGGACAGGGGCGGGCACTGAAGCTTTCTTT. It translates to CASSLMGTGAGTEAFF.